The 8 T cell receptor beta chains given below trace back to one sample, sequenced in a study of CD8 T cells in ankylosing spondylitis. From the 5' RACE reads, TCRdb called clonotypes with MiXCR, one entry per CDR3 protein. The sample includes about 390,000 distinct CDR3 sequences, approximately 20% of them seen just once. Whole-study findings and limits: Ankylosing spondylitis blood appeared to be characterized by a TCR beta motif of about eight highly homologous variants.

What these receptors recognize is not known. Sequences were obtained from blood, either unsorted or a sorted T cell fraction (not recorded which). These receptors were taken from a male donor with ankylosing spondylitis.

This clonotype was observed a handful of times. J is TRBJ2-7 and V is TRBV29-1; weak D call: TRBD2 (5 bases). Germline CDR1 SQVTM, CDR2 ANQGSEA. This CDR3 is 13 amino acids long. Trimming shortened V by 4 bases and J by 2 bases, and 12 bases separated the two germline ends. The CDR3 reads CSVGKPEAYEQYF. CDR3 coding DNA: TGCAGCGTTGGTAAACCGGAGGCCTACGAGCAGTACTTC.

This chain connects TRBV28 to TRBJ2-2; tentative D call: TRBD2 (6 bases). CDR1 is MDHEN, CDR2 SYDVKM, per germline. This CDR3 has 16 residues. V shed 3 bases and J shed 5 bases, with 16 bases lying between them. The CDR3 reads CASSLAAGPRTGELFF. Here the CDR3 DNA reads TGTGCCAGCAGTTTGGCGGCGGGACCACGAACCGGGGAGCTGTTTTTT.

This chain joins TRBV3-1 and TRBJ1-4, with D maybe TRBD1 (6 bases). Germline lookup yields CDR1 LGHDT and CDR2 YNNKEL (reference sequence). The CDR3 is made up of 16 amino acids. V lost 0 bases and J lost 8, with 16 bases in between. DNA of the CDR3: TGTGCCAGCAGCCAAGACGTTCAAGGGGGTGGCGAAAAACTGTTTTTT. Translating gives CASSQDVQGGGEKLFF.

This rearrangement joins TRBV13 to TRBJ2-3, with D tentatively TRBD2 (6 bases). V lost 5 bases to trimming and J lost 1 base, with 16 bases between them. Germline CDR1 PRHDT, CDR2 FYEKMQ (reference sequence). The CDR3 has 16 amino acids. The CDR3 here is CASSPGDSRGTDTQYF. The CDR3 DNA is TGTGCCAGCAGCCCCGGGGACTCACGGGGCACAGATACGCAGTATTTT.

This clonotype was seen a handful of times. The chain has TRBV11-3 and TRBJ2-1, with TRBD2 as a possible D gene (6 bases). V lost 9 bases, J lost 1 base, and 13 bases lay in between. CDR1 and CDR2 (germline): SGHNT, YENEEA. The CDR3 length is 14 residues. CDR3 nucleotide sequence: TGTGCCAGTACCCGGGACTCATCCTACAATGAGCAGTTCTTC. It is translated as CASTRDSSYNEQFF.

This clonotype was picked up a small number of times. The chain uses TRBV28 and TRBJ2-7; 8 bases align to TRBD1. In germline, CDR1 is MDHEN, CDR2 SYDVKM. The J segment lost 1 base and the V segment lost 8 bases, leaving 16 bases of the junction unmatched. There are 17 residues in the CDR3. This CDR3 reads CASGPTGGPLYSYEQYF. The CDR3 nucleotides are TGTGCCAGCGGGCCCACAGGGGGACCTCTCTATTCCTACGAGCAGTACTTC.

This rearrangement joins TRBV5-6 to TRBJ2-5, with 8 bases aligning to TRBD1. V was clipped by 0 bases and J by 5 bases; unmatched bases: 9. Germline V CDR1 and CDR2: SGHDT, YYEEEE. The CDR3 extends over 16 amino acids. The chain's CDR3 is CASSLVRQGAPETQYF. For the CDR3, the DNA is TGTGCCAGCAGCTTGGTTCGGCAGGGGGCCCCCGAGACCCAGTACTTC. Complete variable domain (other parts from reference TRBV5-6 and TRBJ2-5): DAGVTQSPTHLIKTRGQQVTLRCSPKSGHDTVSWYQQALGQGPQFIFQYYEEEERQRGNFPDRFSGHQFPNYSSELNVNALLLGDSALYLCASSLVRQGAPETQYFGPGTRLLVL.

The chain links TRBV5-1 to TRBJ1-2, with TRBD1 identical over 11 bases. The V gene end was trimmed by 4 bases and the J gene end by 6 bases; junction bases not matched to a gene: 5. Germline assignment: CDR1 SGHRS and CDR2 YFSETQ. This CDR3 region has 14 residues. The chain's CDR3 is CASSPGQGVDGYTF. For the CDR3, the DNA is TGCGCCAGCAGCCCGGGACAGGGGGTCGATGGCTACACCTTC.